One and the same sample provided the 30 T cell receptor beta chains below, sequenced in a study of CD8 T cells in ankylosing spondylitis (dated by TCRdb to the late 2010s). Library method: 5' RACE. The sequencer was an Illumina HiSeq 2500. TCRdb ran its own pipeline on the public reads, namely fastp trimming at Q25 and MiXCR clone calling, and kept in-frame beta chains. Identical CDR3 protein sequences are pooled into one entry, listed with their most common genes and DNA. The sample table contains 200,000 to 250,000 distinct CDR3 sequences; only one count was recorded for about 10% of them. Of the sample, around a fifth falls within the top ten clones. What was sequenced was blood, either unsorted or a sorted T cell fraction (not recorded which). These receptors all stem from a male donor with ankylosing spondylitis or in good health (not recorded which).

The chain is built from TRBV7-3 and TRBJ2-1; TRBD2 might be the D (6 bases). Germline V CDR1 and CDR2: SGHTA, FQGTGA. The germline V and J ends were trimmed by 0 bases and 5 bases, with 8 bases remaining between them. The CDR3 has 14 residues. CDR3 DNA sequence: TGTGCCAGCAGCTTAACTAGCGGCCACAATGAGCAGTTCTTC. It translates to CASSLTSGHNEQFF.

The genes are TRBV11-2 and TRBJ2-1; 11 bases align to TRBD2. Germline lookup yields CDR1 SGHAT and CDR2 FQNNGV. The CDR3 is 15 amino acids. The trim removed 4 bases at V and 7 bases at J, leaving 6 bases unmatched. CDR3 sequence: CASSYGTSGLNEQFF. The CDR3 DNA reads TGTGCCAGCAGCTACGGGACTAGCGGTCTTAATGAGCAGTTCTTC.

In its sample, this clonotype was seen many times. V gene TRBV7-2 combines with J gene TRBJ2-7; D may correspond to TRBD1 or TRBD2 (5 bases each). The CDR3 extends over 13 amino acids. Germline CDR1 and CDR2: SGHTA and FQGNSA. V was shortened by 1 base and J by 6 bases, with 10 bases between the two germline ends. CDR3 in DNA: TGTGCCAGCAGCTTAGAGAGGGGCCGCGAGCAGTACTTC. It yields the protein CASSLERGREQYF.

The rearrangement uses TRBV20-1 and TRBJ1-1; possible D gene TRBD1, 6 bases. Between the trimmed V and J ends, which lost 6 bases and 0 bases, there was a span of 20 bases. This CDR3 has 16 residues. CDR1 is DFQATT and CDR2 is SNEGSKA in the germline V gene (reference sequence). This CDR3 is CSARKRQGLLNTEAFF. The CDR3, as DNA: TGCAGTGCCAGAAAAAGGCAGGGGCTACTGAACACTGAAGCTTTCTTT.

The chain has TRBV27 and TRBJ2-7; D not certain. CDR1 is MNHEY, CDR2 SMNVEV, per germline (reference sequence). The V end lost 6 bases, the J end lost 3 bases, and 9 bases lay between the germline ends. The CDR3 contains 12 residues. Here the CDR3 reads CASSPNDYEQYF. CDR3 DNA sequence: TGTGCCAGCAGCCCTAATGACTACGAGCAGTACTTC.

Ten or more counts support this clonotype. This chain links TRBV5-1 with TRBJ1-1; 7 bases match TRBD1. The CDR3 contains 14 residues. Germline CDR1 is SGHRS and CDR2 is YFSETQ. V was clipped by 0 bases and J by 4 bases; unmatched bases: 3. CDR3 sequence reads: CASSLDSGGTEAFF. The CDR3 nucleotides read TGCGCCAGCAGCTTGGATTCAGGGGGCACTGAAGCTTTCTTT.

This clonotype came up a few times. The chain has TRBV5-1 and TRBJ2-1; TRBD2 matches at 10 bases. Germline CDR1 SGHRS, CDR2 YFSETQ. The CDR3 is made up of 15 amino acids. The V gene end was trimmed by 7 bases and the J gene end by 5 bases; junction bases not matched to a gene: 9. The CDR3 DNA reads TGCGCCAGCTCCCTTAGCGGGGGGTCTAACAATGAGCAGTTCTTC. Amino acid sequence: CASSLSGGSNNEQFF.

This chain connects TRBV5-1 to TRBJ2-5, with 8 bases lining up with TRBD2. This CDR3 contains 15 residues. With 5 bases clipped from V and 5 bases from J, the junction kept 11 bases outside the gene matches. CDR1 is SGHRS, CDR2 YFSETQ, per germline. CDR3 protein: CASRFSGGAAETQYF. Here the CDR3 DNA reads TGCGCCAGCAGATTCTCCGGGGGGGCCGCGGAGACCCAGTACTTC.

This clonotype has ten or more counts. This chain links TRBV28 with TRBJ1-6; D gene unclear. The CDR3 is 15 amino acids. V lost 5 bases to trimming and J lost 2 bases, with 10 bases between them. Germline CDR1 MDHEN, CDR2 SYDVKM. This chain's CDR3 is CASSPPGAYNSPLHF. DNA for the CDR3: TGTGCCAGCAGTCCTCCAGGTGCCTATAATTCACCCCTCCACTTT.

This clonotype has ten or more counts. The genes are TRBV5-1 and TRBJ2-7; D is perhaps TRBD1 (6 bases). Trimming left V 0 bases short and J 2 bases short, with 12 bases between. The CDR3 consists of 15 residues. The V gene's germline CDR1 is SGHRS and CDR2 YFSETQ. CDR3 DNA sequence: TGCGCCAGCAGCTTGGCCCCAGGGGATCCCTACGAGCAGTACTTC. Translating gives CASSLAPGDPYEQYF.

V is TRBV12-3 or TRBV12-4 and J is TRBJ1-5, with 8 bases identical to TRBD1. The CDR3 is 15 residues long. V trimming: 6 bases; J trimming: 1 base; junction bases outside the gene matches: 5. CDR3 sequence reads: CASRPQGGSNQPQHF. DNA for the CDR3: TGTGCCAGCAGGCCACAGGGGGGAAGCAATCAGCCCCAGCATTTT.

A note on this clonotype: This may arise from a read error, as a much more abundant clone is one base away. This sequence joins TRBV20-1 and TRBJ2-1; 12 bases match TRBD2. This CDR3 spans 17 amino acids. CDR1 and CDR2 (germline): DFQATT, SNEGSKA (reference sequence). The CDR3 loop reads CCARDLKLAGGGDEQFF. CDR3 DNA sequence: TGCTGTGCTAGAGATCTCAAACTAGCGGGGGGCGGGGATGAGCAGTTCTTC.

This clonotype was seen at least ten times. J is TRBJ1-5 and V is TRBV12-3 or TRBV12-4, with unresolved D. This CDR3 is 14 amino acids long. Trimming cost V 6 bases and J 0 bases, with 9 bases left between them. CDR3: CASSRTYSNQPQHF. The CDR3 nucleotides are TGTGCCAGCAGCCGGACCTATAGCAATCAGCCCCAGCATTTT.

This clonotype has a count of ten or more. CDR3 protein: CASSQVAGTGFGEQYF. The CDR3 nucleotides read TGTGCCAGCAGCCAAGTAGCTGGGACAGGGTTCGGTGAGCAGTACTTC. The chain uses TRBV4-2 and TRBJ2-7; 9 bases agree with TRBD1. The CDR3 extends over 16 amino acids. The germline V gene encodes CDR1 LGHNA and CDR2 YNFKEQ. V lost 1 base and J lost 7; bases outside the gene matches: 11.

Notes on this clonotype: One end of the junction varies from germline; a read error may be responsible. V is TRBV7-7 and J is TRBJ1-1; D gene unclear. There are 13 residues in the CDR3. Germline CDR1 is SSHAT and CDR2 is FNYEAQ (reference sequence). The CDR3 sequence: CASSLRDNTEAFF. The CDR3 DNA reads TGTGCTAGCAGCTTGAGAGATAACACTGAAGCTTTCTTT.

This clonotype came up many times. V is TRBV5-1 and J is TRBJ1-1; a weak D match, TRBD1 (5 bases). Germline assignment: CDR1 SGHRS and CDR2 YFSETQ. Trimming shortened V by 3 bases and J by 2 bases, and 14 bases separated the two germline ends. CDR3 length equals 15 residues. This CDR3 is CASSSGGGVNTEAFF. The CDR3, as DNA: TGCGCCAGCAGCTCCGGGGGGGGAGTAAACACTGAAGCTTTCTTT.

For this clonotype: Just one base apart from a much larger clone, this may be a read error. DNA for the CDR3: TGCGCCAGCAGCTCCGCGCAATCGACAGCCATGGGCCAGTTCTTC. Its protein is CASSSAQSTAMGQFF. The chain carries TRBV5-1 and TRBJ2-1; maybe TRBD1 (5 bases). V was clipped by 3 bases and J by 13 bases, with 23 bases between them. Germline lookup yields CDR1 SGHRS and CDR2 YFSETQ. CDR3 length: 15 residues.

The chain is built from TRBV4-2 and TRBJ2-5; perhaps D is TRBD1 or TRBD2 (5 bases each). The CDR3 loop spans 17 amino acids. V was pared by 0 bases and J by 5 bases, with 19 bases between. Germline V gene sequence: CDR1 LGHNA, CDR2 YNFKEQ. The CDR3 sequence: CASSQDNRVRGGETQYF. The DNA of the CDR3 is TGTGCCAGCAGCCAAGATAATCGCGTGAGGGGCGGGGAGACCCAGTACTTC.

At least ten counts were recorded for this clonotype. The chain links TRBV20-1 to TRBJ2-7, with a tentative D call TRBD2 (6 bases). The CDR3 length is 15 residues. Germline-derived CDR1 and CDR2 are DFQATT and SNEGSKA (reference sequence). V was trimmed by 0 bases and J by 3 bases, leaving 15 bases between them. Written as DNA, the CDR3 is TGCAGTGCTAGAGATCCATCGACTAGTCGCTACGAGCAGTACTTC. Protein product: CSARDPSTSRYEQYF.

This chain joins TRBV20-1 and TRBJ2-3; D is possibly TRBD2 (7 bases). Germline loops: CDR1 DFQATT, CDR2 SNEGSKA (reference sequence). This CDR3 has 13 residues. V dropped 7 bases and J dropped 5 bases, with 16 bases sitting between them. CDR3 sequence (DNA): TGCAGTGGGCTGGGGGGGGCTGGAGATACGCAGTATTTT. This translates into CSGLGGAGDTQYF.

This clonotype was observed a few times. The rearrangement uses TRBV20-1 and TRBJ1-2; D possibly corresponds to TRBD1 (6 bases). Germline V gene lookup returns CDR1 DFQATT and CDR2 SNEGSKA (reference sequence). The ends were cut back, 3 bases at V and 8 bases at J, with 22 bases in the middle. This CDR3 region has 15 residues. CDR3 sequence (DNA): TGCAGTGCTAGCTTGCGGGGGGCCGGCCTGGAGGGCTACACCTTC. This sequence encodes CSASLRGAGLEGYTF.

This clonotype was seen ten or more times. V usage is TRBV5-1 and J usage is TRBJ2-1; D perhaps matches TRBD2 (7 bases). V shed 1 base and J shed 6 bases, with 20 bases lying between them. The CDR3 extends over 17 amino acids. Germline assignment: CDR1 SGHRS and CDR2 YFSETQ. In DNA form, the CDR3 reads TGCGCCAGCAGCTTGTTTCGGGGGGCGGATTCGGGCAATGAGCAGTTCTTC. It yields the protein CASSLFRGADSGNEQFF.

The chain uses TRBV20-1 and TRBJ2-1; either TRBD1 or TRBD2 may supply D (7 bases each). CDR1 and CDR2 from the germline V gene are DFQATT and SNEGSKA (reference sequence). The CDR3 extends over 14 amino acids. Trimming shortened V by 6 bases and J by 7 bases, and 19 bases separated the two germline ends. CDR3 in DNA: TGCAGTGCCCTAGGATACAGGGGAGGGAATGAGCAGTTCTTC. It encodes CSALGYRGGNEQFF.

This clonotype was counted between two and nine times. V is TRBV10-3 and J is TRBJ2-7; weak D call: TRBD2 (5 bases). CDR1 is ENHRY and CDR2 is SYGVKD in the germline V gene. V was trimmed by 3 bases and J by 0 bases, leaving 6 bases between them. This CDR3 comprises 13 residues. CDR3 sequence: CAISEGSSYEQYF. The CDR3 DNA follows: TGTGCCATCAGTGAAGGGAGCTCCTACGAGCAGTACTTC.

On this clonotype itself: A read error may explain this, as a much larger clone is one base away. The chain uses TRBV20-1 and TRBJ2-7; 9 nucleotides agree with TRBD2. CDR1 is DFQATT, CDR2 SNEGSKA, per germline (reference sequence). The CDR3 extends over 14 amino acids. CDR3 region: CSAKKAGGFYEQCF. DNA of the CDR3: TGCAGTGCAAAGAAGGCGGGGGGGTTCTACGAGCAGTGCTTC.

This clonotype was recorded many times. This sequence joins TRBV3-1 and TRBJ2-2, with D possibly TRBD1 on 6 matching bases. Germline loops: CDR1 LGHDT, CDR2 YNNKEL (reference sequence). The CDR3 is made up of 14 amino acids. Deletions cut 4 bases from V and 6 bases from J, with 12 bases between. CDR3 nucleotides: TGTGCCAGCAGCCCGTCGAACAGGGCCGGGGAGCTGTTTTTT. Translation: CASSPSNRAGELFF.

This clonotype turned up a few times. The chain is built from TRBV11-1 and TRBJ2-2, with 13 bases identical to TRBD2. This CDR3 comprises 18 residues. CDR1 SGHAT and CDR2 FQDESV come from the germline V gene (reference sequence). V shed 5 bases and J 1 base; nucleotides not matched to a gene: 7. CDR3 nucleotide sequence: TGTGCCAGCAGCCGCCTGACTAGCGGGGGGCGGAACACCGGGGAGCTGTTTTTT. Translation gives CASSRLTSGGRNTGELFF.

This clonotype was picked up many times. V gene TRBV3-1 combines with J gene TRBJ1-2; D might be TRBD1 (6 bases). The CDR3 is made up of 16 amino acids. Germline assignment: CDR1 LGHDT and CDR2 YNNKEL (reference sequence). V was trimmed by 0 bases and J by 4 bases, leaving 15 bases between them. As DNA, the CDR3 is TGTGCCAGCAGCCAAGATTTATCAGGGGCCCCCTATGGCTACACCTTC. Residues: CASSQDLSGAPYGYTF.

At least ten counts were recorded for this clonotype. The chain recombines TRBV20-1 with TRBJ2-1, with D perhaps TRBD1 or TRBD2 (5 bases each). Trimming removed 2 bases from V and 0 bases from J, with 14 bases in between. The CDR3 spans 16 residues. The germline gives CDR1 DFQATT, CDR2 SNEGSKA (reference sequence). The CDR3 nucleotides are TGCAGTGCTAGAATAAGGGACCCACACTCCTACAATGAGCAGTTCTTC. As protein: CSARIRDPHSYNEQFF.

Only a few counts were recorded for this clonotype. The chain joins TRBV11-3 to TRBJ2-7; 9 bases fit TRBD1. CDR3 length: 14 residues. The V gene's germline CDR1 is SGHNT and CDR2 YENEEA. V gave up 3 bases and J gave up 6 bases; unmatched junction bases: 6. The CDR3 protein is CASSLGTGRTEQYF. The CDR3 region has the DNA TGTGCCAGCAGCTTGGGGACAGGGCGAACCGAGCAGTACTTC.